A single TCR beta chain is shown here with its context. What it recognizes is unknown. These data belong to a study of T cell repertoires in cytomegalovirus infection. This CDR3 is built from 14 residues. Deletions cut 9 bases from V and 6 bases from J, with 18 bases between. Germline V gene sequence: CDR1 MNHGY, CDR2 SAAAGT. One entry per CDR3 protein, called by TCRdb with MiXCR from the reads. The sample has around 120,000 distinct CDR3 sequences; 20% to 30% are singletons. The TCR sequence derives from a human donor in good health (CMV status not recorded). Some clones in this sample may be carry-over from other donors' samples. The material sequenced was PBMCs, sequenced either directly or after in vitro stimulation (not recorded which). This sequence joins TRBV6-8 and TRBJ2-1; D may be TRBD2 (6 bases). The chain's CDR3 is CASRRDLTPNEQFF. Here the CDR3 DNA reads TGTGCCAGTCGCCGGGACTTAACCCCCAATGAGCAGTTCTTC.